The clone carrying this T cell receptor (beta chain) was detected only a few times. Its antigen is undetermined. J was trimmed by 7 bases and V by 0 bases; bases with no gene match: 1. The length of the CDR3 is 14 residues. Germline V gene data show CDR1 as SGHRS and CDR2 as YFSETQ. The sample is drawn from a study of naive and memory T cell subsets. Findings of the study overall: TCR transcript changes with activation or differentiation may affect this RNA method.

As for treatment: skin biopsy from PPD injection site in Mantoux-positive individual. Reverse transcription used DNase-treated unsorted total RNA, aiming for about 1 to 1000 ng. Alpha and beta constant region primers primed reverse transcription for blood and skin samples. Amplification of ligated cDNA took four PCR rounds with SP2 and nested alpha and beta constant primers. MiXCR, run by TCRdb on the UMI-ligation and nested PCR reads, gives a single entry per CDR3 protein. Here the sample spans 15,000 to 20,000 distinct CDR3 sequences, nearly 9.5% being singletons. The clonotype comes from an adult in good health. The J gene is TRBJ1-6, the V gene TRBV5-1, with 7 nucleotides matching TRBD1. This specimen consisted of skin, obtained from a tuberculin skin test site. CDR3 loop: CASSLEGQNSPLHF. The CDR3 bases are TGCGCCAGCAGCTTGGAGGGACAGAATTCACCCCTCCACTTT.